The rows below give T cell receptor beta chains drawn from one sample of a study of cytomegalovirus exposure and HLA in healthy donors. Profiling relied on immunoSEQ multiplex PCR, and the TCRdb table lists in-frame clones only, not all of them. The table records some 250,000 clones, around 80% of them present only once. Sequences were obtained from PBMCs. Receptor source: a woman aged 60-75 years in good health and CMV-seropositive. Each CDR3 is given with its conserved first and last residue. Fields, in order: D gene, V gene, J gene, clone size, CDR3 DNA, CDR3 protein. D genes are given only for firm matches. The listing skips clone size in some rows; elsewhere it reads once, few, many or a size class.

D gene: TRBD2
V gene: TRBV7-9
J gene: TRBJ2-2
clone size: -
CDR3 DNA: TGTTCCAGCAGCACCACCGGGACTATTAACACCGGGGAGCTGTTTTTT
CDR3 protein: CSSSTTGTINTGELFF

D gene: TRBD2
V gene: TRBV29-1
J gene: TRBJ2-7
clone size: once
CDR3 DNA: TGCAGCGTGACTAGCGGGAGAGTATACGAGCAGTACTTC
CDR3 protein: CSVTSGRVYEQYF

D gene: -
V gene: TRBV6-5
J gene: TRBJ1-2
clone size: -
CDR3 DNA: TGTGCCAGCAGTTTAACCAGGGCAGCTAACTATGGCTACACCTTC
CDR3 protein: CASSLTRAANYGYTF

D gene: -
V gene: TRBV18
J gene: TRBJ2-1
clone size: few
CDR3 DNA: TGTGCCAGCTCATTACAAATTATGGTCAATGAGCAGTTCTTC
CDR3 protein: CASSLQIMVNEQFF

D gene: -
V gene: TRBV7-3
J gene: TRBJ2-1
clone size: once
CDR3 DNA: TGTGCCAGCAGCTTGTGGCAGGGGGGAAAAAGCTCCTACAATGAGCAGTTCTTC
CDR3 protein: CASSLWQGGKSSYNEQFF

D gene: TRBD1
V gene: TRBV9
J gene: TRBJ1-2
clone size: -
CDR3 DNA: TGTGCCAGCAGCGGGAGGACAGGGGCTTTAAACTATGGCTACACCTTC
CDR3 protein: CASSGRTGALNYGYTF

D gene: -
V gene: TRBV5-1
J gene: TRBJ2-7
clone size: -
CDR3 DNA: TGCGCCAGCAGCTCTACCCCTGAAGCCGCGGGGTTCACCTACGAGCAGTACTTC
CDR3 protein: CASSSTPEAAGFTYEQYF

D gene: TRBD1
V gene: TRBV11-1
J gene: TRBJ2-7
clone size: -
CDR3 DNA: TGTGCCAGCAGCTTAGCCGGGACAGCTGCCTACGAGCAGTACTTC
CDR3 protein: CASSLAGTAAYEQYF

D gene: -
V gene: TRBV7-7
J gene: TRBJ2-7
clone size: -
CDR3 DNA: TGTGCCAGCAGCTTATCCCAGGGTCGGGAGCAGTACTTC
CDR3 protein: CASSLSQGREQYF

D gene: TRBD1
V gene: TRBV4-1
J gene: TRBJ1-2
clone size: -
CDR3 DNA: TGCGCCAGCAGCCAAGATCAGCTGACAGGGAACTATGGCTACACCTTC
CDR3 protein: CASSQDQLTGNYGYTF

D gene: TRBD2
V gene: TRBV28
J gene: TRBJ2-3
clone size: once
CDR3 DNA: TGTTCCTCCGGGGCGGGAGGGCCTACAGATACGCAGTATTTT
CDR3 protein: CSSGAGGPTDTQYF

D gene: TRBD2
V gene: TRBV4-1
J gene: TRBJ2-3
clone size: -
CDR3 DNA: TGCGCCAGCAGCCAAGATAGGAGACTAGCGGGAGATACGCAGTATTTT
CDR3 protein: CASSQDRRLAGDTQYF

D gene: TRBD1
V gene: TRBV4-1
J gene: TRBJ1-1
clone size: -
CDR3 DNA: TGCGCCAGCAGCCCCCGGACAGGGGTGAACACTGAAGCTTTCTTT
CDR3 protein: CASSPRTGVNTEAFF

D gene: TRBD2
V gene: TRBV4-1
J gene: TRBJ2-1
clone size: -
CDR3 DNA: TGCGCCAGCAGCCAACCCACTAGCGGGAGTTTCCATGAGCAGTTCTTC
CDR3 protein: CASSQPTSGSFHEQFF

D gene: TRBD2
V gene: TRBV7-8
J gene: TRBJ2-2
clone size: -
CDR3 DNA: TGTGCCAGCAGCTTAGAGGCCGGGACTAGCGGGACCGGGGAGCTGTTTTTT
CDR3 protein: CASSLEAGTSGTGELFF

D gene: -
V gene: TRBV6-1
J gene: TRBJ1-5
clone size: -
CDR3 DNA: TGTGCCAGCAGGTTGGGGGGAGGGGAAAATCAGCCCCAGCATTTT
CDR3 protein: CASRLGGGENQPQHF

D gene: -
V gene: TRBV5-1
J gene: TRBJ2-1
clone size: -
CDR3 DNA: TGCGCCAGCAGCCCGCCTTCAGGCAATGAGCAGTTCTTC
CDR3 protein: CASSPPSGNEQFF

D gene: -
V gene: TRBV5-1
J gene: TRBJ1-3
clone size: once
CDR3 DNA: TGCGCCAGCAGCTTGAGGGGTTATGGAAACACCATATATTTT
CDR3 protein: CASSLRGYGNTIYF

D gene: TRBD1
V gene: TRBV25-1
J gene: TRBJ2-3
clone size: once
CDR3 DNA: TGTGCCAGCAGCGCCTCCCGGACAGGGTGGACAGATACGCAGTATTTT
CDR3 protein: CASSASRTGWTDTQYF

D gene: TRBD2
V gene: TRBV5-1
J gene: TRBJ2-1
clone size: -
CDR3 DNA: TGCGCCAGCAGGGGAGGGAGGGTGGAGCAGTTCTTC
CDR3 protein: CASRGGRVEQFF

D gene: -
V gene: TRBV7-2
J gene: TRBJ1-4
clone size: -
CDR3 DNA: TGTGCCAGCAGTGGAGGTGTCAGAACCGATGAAAAACTGTTTTTT
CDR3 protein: CASSGGVRTDEKLFF

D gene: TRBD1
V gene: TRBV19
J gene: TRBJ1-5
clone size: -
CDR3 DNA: TGTGCCAGTAGTAGGCCCGGGACAGTTAACAATCAGCCCCAGCATTTT
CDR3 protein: CASSRPGTVNNQPQHF

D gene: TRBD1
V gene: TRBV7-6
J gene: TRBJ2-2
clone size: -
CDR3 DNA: TGTGCCAGCAGCCTGAGGGACAGGCAAAACACCGGGGAGCTGTTTTTT
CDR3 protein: CASSLRDRQNTGELFF

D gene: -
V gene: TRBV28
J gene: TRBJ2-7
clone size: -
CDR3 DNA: TGTGCCAGCAGTCCCGGCCTGGGCCCCTACGAGCAGTACTTC
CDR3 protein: CASSPGLGPYEQYF

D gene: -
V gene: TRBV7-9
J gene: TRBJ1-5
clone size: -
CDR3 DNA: TGTGCCAGCAGCTTAGGAGGCGCGGTACAGCCCCAGCATTTT
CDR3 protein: CASSLGGAVQPQHF

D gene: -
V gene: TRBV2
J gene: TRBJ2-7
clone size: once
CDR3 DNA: TGTGCCAGCAGGACAGGGGAGGGCGAGCAGTACTTC
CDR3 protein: CASRTGEGEQYF

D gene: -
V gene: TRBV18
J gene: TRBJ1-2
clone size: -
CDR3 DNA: TGTGCCAGCTCACCACAGGGGAAGAACTATGGCTACACCTTC
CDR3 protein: CASSPQGKNYGYTF

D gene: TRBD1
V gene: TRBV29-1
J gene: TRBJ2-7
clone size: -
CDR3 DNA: TGCAGCGTCTGTATGGACAGGGGGTTCTGCGAGCAGTACTTC
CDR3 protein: CSVCMDRGFCEQYF

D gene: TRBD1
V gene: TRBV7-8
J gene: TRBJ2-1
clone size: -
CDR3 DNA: TGTGCCAGCAGCCTCCGGGACAGGGGGGAAAATGAGCAGTTCTTC
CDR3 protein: CASSLRDRGENEQFF

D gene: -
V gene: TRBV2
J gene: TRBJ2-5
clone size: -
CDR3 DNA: TGTGCCAGCACAACAGGGCAAAAAGAGACCCAGTACTTC
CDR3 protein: CASTTGQKETQYF

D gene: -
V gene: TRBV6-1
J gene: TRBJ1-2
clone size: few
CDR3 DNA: TGTGCCAGCAGTGAACTTTCTGACATCGTCTATGGCTACACCTTC
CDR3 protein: CASSELSDIVYGYTF

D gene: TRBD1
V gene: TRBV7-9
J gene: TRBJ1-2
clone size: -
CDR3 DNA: TGTGCCAGCAGCTTAGACAGGGGTCCGGATGGCTACACCTTC
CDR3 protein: CASSLDRGPDGYTF

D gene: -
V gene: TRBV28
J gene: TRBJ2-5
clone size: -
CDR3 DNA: TGTGCCAGCAGTTTGTTAGTGGAGACCCAGTACTTC
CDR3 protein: CASSLLVETQYF

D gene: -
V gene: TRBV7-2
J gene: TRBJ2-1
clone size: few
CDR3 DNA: TGTGCCAGCAGCTCCCGGGACTTGAGCTCCTACAATGAGCAGTTCTTC
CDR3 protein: CASSSRDLSSYNEQFF

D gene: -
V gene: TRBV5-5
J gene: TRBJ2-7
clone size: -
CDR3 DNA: TGTGCCAGCAGCTCGTTAGGGGCCTCCTACGAGCAGTACTTC
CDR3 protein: CASSSLGASYEQYF

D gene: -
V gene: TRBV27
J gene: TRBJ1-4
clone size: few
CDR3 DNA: TGTGCCAGCAGAAAACAGGGTAGCGAAAAACTGTTTTTT
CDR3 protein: CASRKQGSEKLFF

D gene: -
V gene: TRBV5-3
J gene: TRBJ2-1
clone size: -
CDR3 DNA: TGTGCCAGAAGCTCGGGCGGGCAGGCCATATACAATGAGCAGTTCTTC
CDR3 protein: CARSSGGQAIYNEQFF

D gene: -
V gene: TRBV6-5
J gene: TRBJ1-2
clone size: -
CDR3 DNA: TGTGCCAGCAGTCCAGCAGGGTTCGGTGGCTACACCTTC
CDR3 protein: CASSPAGFGGYTF

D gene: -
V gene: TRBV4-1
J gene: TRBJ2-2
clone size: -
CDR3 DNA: TGCGCCAGCAGCCCACCAGACTACAACACCGGGGAGCTGTTTTTT
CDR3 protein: CASSPPDYNTGELFF

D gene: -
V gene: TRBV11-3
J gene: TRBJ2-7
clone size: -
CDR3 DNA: TGTGCCAGCAGCTTAGATCTCGGGGACGAGCAGTACTTC
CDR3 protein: CASSLDLGDEQYF

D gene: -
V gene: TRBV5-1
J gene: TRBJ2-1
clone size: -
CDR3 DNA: TGCGCCAGCAGCCAATCGCAGTACAATGAGCAGTTCTTC
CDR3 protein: CASSQSQYNEQFF